This TCR beta chain was retrieved from a study of cytomegalovirus exposure and HLA in healthy donors. Overall study results and limits: In an earlier analysis, about 87% or about 30%: the productive usage of most TCR beta V segments.

The germline V gene has CDR1 MNHEY and CDR2 SVGAGI. The CDR3 length is 12 residues. V dropped 10 bases and J dropped 7 bases, with 14 bases sitting between them. A multiplex PCR was run with 60 Vbeta primers and 13 Jbeta primers. Assay: immunoSEQ multiplex PCR; the TCRdb copy retains only in-frame clones and omits some. The sample carries about 160,000 clones, roughly 82% recorded once. Notes on this clone: As yet, its antigen is unknown.

The chain has TRBV6-5 and TRBJ2-4; possible D gene TRBD2, 5 bases. The origin of this receptor is a girl aged 5-17 years in good health and CMV-seropositive. Sequenced material: PBMCs. CDR3 amino acids: CATRGWENIQYF. As DNA, the CDR3 is TGTGCCACCCGAGGGTGGGAGAACATTCAGTACTTC.